This T cell receptor (beta chain) was recovered during a study of T cells in Graves' hyperthyroidism and ophthalmopathy. Study results and limitations: Peripheral blood also featured most of the thyroid clonotypes expanded above 0.001.

This CDR3 has 15 amino acids. The V gene lost 3 bases and the J gene lost 3 bases, with 14 bases spanning the gap. Per germline, CDR1 SGHTA and CDR2 FQGNSA. Authors of the study amplified TCR beta CDR3 regions from RNA transcripts. HTBI primers were the set used in a first-round RT-PCR of the TCR CDR3. TCRdb reanalysed the multiplex PCR reads using MiXCR and keeps one entry per CDR3 protein. Of a few hundred thousand distinct CDR3 sequences in the sample, about 15% are singletons; the top ten hold around 7.8%. An absence of ophthalmopathy progression within 18 months meant stable Graves' hyperthyroidism. Uncontrolled infection, other autoimmune disease, pregnancy or lactation excluded patients. Fresh peripheral blood, under 13 ml, was the source of the PBMCs. This clonotype was seen at least ten times. The antigen is undetermined.

This TCR was sampled from a woman in her twenties or thirties with Graves' hyperthyroidism. The rearrangement uses TRBV7-2 and TRBJ1-2; D is unclear. Sequenced input: blood. DNA for the CDR3: TGTGCCAGCAGCTTCCTCAGGAGTAGGGACTATGGCTACACCTTC. This translates into CASSFLRSRDYGYTF.